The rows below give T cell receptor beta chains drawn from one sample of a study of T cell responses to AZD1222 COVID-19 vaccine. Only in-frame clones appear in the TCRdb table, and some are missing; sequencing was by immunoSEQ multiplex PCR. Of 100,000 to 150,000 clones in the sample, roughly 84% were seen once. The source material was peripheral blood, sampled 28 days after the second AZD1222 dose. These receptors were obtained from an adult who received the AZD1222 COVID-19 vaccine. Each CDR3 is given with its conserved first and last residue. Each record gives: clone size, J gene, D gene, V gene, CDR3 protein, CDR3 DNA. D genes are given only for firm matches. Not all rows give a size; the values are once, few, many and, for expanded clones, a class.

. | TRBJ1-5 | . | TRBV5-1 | CASSLDDPANQPQHF | TGCGCCAGCAGCTTGGACGATCCCGCCAATCAGCCCCAGCATTTT
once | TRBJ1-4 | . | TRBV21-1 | CASPRRNRGNEKLFF | TGTGCCAGCCCCAGACGAAATAGAGGTAATGAAAAACTGTTTTTT
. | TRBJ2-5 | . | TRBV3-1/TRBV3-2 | CASSPPYQETQYF | TGTGCCAGCAGCCCGCCGTACCAAGAGACCCAGTACTTC
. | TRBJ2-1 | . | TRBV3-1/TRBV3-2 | CASSQEGRSNEQFF | TGTGCCAGCAGCCAAGAGGGCAGGAGCAATGAGCAGTTCTTC
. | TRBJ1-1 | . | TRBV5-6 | CASSLPGMNTEAFF | TGTGCCAGCAGCTTGCCAGGGATGAACACTGAAGCTTTCTTT
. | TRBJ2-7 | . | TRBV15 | CATSPGSSYEQYF | TGTGCCACCAGCCCAGGGTCCTCCTACGAGCAGTACTTC
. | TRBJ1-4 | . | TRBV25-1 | CASSESGAGEKLFF | TGTGCCAGCAGTGAATCAGGGGCTGGCGAAAAACTGTTTTTT
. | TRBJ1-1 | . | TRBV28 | CASSPPQSREAFF | TGTGCCAGCAGCCCTCCCCAATCACGCGAAGCTTTCTTT
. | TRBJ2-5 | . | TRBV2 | CASMFFEAQYF | TGTGCCAGCATGTTTTTTGAGGCCCAGTACTTC
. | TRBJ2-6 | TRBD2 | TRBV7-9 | CASSHFAISGGAGANVLTF | TGTGCCAGCAGCCATTTTGCGATTAGCGGGGGGGCTGGGGCCAACGTCCTGACTTTC
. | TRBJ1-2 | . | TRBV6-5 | CASSYGGYYTF | TGTGCCAGCAGTTACGGGGGGTACTACACCTTC
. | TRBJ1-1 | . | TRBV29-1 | CSAQNTEAFF | TGCAGCGCCCAGAACACTGAAGCTTTCTTT
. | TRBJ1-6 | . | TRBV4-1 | CASSQSPPTGSPLHF | TGCGCCAGCAGCCAATCCCCCCCTACAGGGTCACCCCTCCACTTT
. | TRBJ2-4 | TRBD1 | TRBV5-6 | CASSSSGTGQNIQYF | TGTGCCAGCAGCTCCTCCGGGACAGGACAAAACATTCAGTACTTC
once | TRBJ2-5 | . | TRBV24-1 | CATSDSQGWQETQYF | TGTGCCACCAGTGATTCCCAGGGATGGCAAGAGACCCAGTACTTC
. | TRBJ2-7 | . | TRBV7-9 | CASTPAHYEQYF | TGTGCCAGCACCCCGGCCCACTACGAGCAGTACTTC
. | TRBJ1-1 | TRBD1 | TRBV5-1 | CASSQTPGQLNTEAFF | TGCGCCAGCAGCCAGACTCCGGGACAGCTGAACACTGAAGCTTTCTTT
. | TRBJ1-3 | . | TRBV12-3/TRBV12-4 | CASSSSVGNTIYF | TGTGCCAGCAGTTCTTCCGTTGGAAACACCATATATTTT
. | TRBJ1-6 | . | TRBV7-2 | CASSPHTNSPLHF | TGTGCCAGCAGCCCCCACACGAATTCACCCCTCCACTTT
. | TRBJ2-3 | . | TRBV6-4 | CASSDSSGKDTQYF | TGTGCCAGCAGTGACTCGAGCGGCAAAGATACGCAGTATTTT
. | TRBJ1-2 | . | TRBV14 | CASSRRGGARSGYGYTF | TGTGCCAGCAGCCGCCGTGGAGGGGCGCGTTCAGGCTATGGCTACACCTTC
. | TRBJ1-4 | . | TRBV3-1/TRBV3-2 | CASSQKGAGNEKLFF | TGTGCCAGCAGCCAAAAAGGGGCGGGGAATGAAAAACTGTTTTTT
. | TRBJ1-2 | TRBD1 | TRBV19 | CASSRGDRTNYGYTF | TGTGCCAGTAGTAGGGGGGACAGAACAAACTATGGCTACACCTTC
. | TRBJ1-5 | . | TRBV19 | CASSRRVYNQPQHF | TGTGCCAGTAGTCGTAGGGTTTACAATCAGCCCCAGCATTTT
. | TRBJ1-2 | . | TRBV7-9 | CASSSYVGGTQVTYGYTF | TGTGCCAGCAGCTCTTATGTGGGCGGGACACAGGTTACCTATGGCTACACCTTC
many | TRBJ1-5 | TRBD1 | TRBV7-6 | CASSLGTGKDQPQHF | TGTGCCAGCAGCTTAGGGACAGGGAAGGATCAGCCCCAGCATTTT
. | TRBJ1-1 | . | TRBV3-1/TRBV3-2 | CASSQLYRENTEAFF | TGTGCCAGCAGCCAATTATACCGGGAGAACACTGAAGCTTTCTTT
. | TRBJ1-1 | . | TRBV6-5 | CASSYRNTGLAEAFF | TGTGCCAGCAGTTACCGCAATACGGGGCTAGCTGAAGCTTTCTTT
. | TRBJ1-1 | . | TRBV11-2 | CASSPTYLGTEAFF | TGTGCCAGCAGCCCGACGTATTTGGGGACTGAAGCTTTCTTT
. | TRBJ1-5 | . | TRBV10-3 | CAISESGAPRAQHF | TGTGCCATCAGTGAGTCCGGCGCCCCGAGAGCCCAGCATTTT
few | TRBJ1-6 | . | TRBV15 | CATSRDGDNSPLHF | TGTGCCACCAGCAGAGATGGTGATAATTCACCCCTCCACTTT
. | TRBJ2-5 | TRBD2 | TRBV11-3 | CASSSIGGEETQYF | TGTGCCAGCAGCTCCATCGGGGGGGAGGAGACCCAGTACTTC
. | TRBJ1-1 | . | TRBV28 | CASPPPQGTEAFF | TGTGCCAGCCCACCGCCGCAGGGGACTGAAGCTTTCTTT